This T cell receptor beta chain derives from a study of human T cells and chemical hapten exposure. Turning to the study itself: 2% DPC applied to an approximately 2 cm by approximately 2 cm arm area sensitized donors. Each patient's scalp received weekly diphenylcyclopropenone throughout the approximately 25-week study. It was small differences in pooled library volume that mainly caused per-sample TCR yields to vary.

This clonotype was picked up a small number of times. Its matching antigen is unknown. TCRdb redid the calling of the RACE reads with MiXCR, one entry per CDR3 protein. The table records about 99,000 distinct CDR3 sequences, roughly 12% of them present only once. General study results and limits: Relative to control repertoires, expanded TCRs gave rise to significantly more large CDR3 similarity clusters.

V was cut by 8 bases and J by 3 bases, with 11 bases left in between. CDR1 is MNHEY, CDR2 SVGAGI, per germline. The CDR3 consists of 12 residues. This sample's time point: patch test 1, 2 weeks after DPC sensitization. Specified treatment: therapeutic diphenylcyclopropenone sensitization with weekly scalp DPC. The chain combines TRBV6-5 with TRBJ2-7, with D perhaps TRBD2 (6 bases). Here the sequenced sample was whole blood, taken in connection with sensitization to the hapten diphenylcyclopropenone (DPC). The TCR was taken from a woman aged 40-49 years with alopecia areata. Some clones in this sample may be carry-over from other donors' samples. In DNA form, the CDR3 reads TGTGCCAGCTCGTCCGGGAGCTACGAGCAGTACTTC. This encodes CASSSGSYEQYF.